Sequencing of this T cell receptor beta chain was carried out in a study of tumor and adjacent non-tumor tissue in lung cancer (dated by TCRdb to the late 2010s). Turning to the overall study: Patients with adenocarcinoma (12), squamous cell carcinoma (2) and small cell lung cancer (1) were included in the cohort. Sequencing produced roughly 130 million productive TCRbeta reads in total, an average of about 4.2 million reads per sample. The study compared bulk TCRbeta repertoires from lung tumor tissue and matched distant non-tumor lung tissue of some 16 lung cancer patients. Among the roughly 15 patients, ages ranged from about 30 to 80 years, some ten were men and 5 were women, and disease was TNM stage I to III. TCRbeta CDR3 sequencing was performed on roughly 32 paired specimens, with one tumor sample and one normal lung sample collected per patient. Broader findings and caveats from the paper: The top 100 clones accounted for a significantly larger cumulative portion of the repertoire in normal lung than in tumor tissue. Only roughly 14 patients were in the cohort, and the authors stated that larger samples and more detailed clinical data are needed. Peripheral blood was not sequenced, so blood TCRbeta repertoires in these lung cancer patients were not examined. Neither the sequencing platform nor unique molecular identifiers are mentioned in the methods. TCR diversity was significantly higher in younger patients, and greater tumor TCR diversity was associated with shorter overall survival and shorter disease-free survival. Tumor tissue showed significantly higher TCR diversity (inverse Simpson) than normal lung tissue, at around 460 vs 160 (P = 0.0075, Mann-Whitney U test).

Comments on this clonotype: What antigen it recognizes has not been identified. No base quality values were provided; no much bigger clone lies one nucleotide off.

RNA was isolated from bulk unsorted tissue, and RNA quality was assessed with a NanoDrop ND-1000 and an Agilent 2100. The donors were newly diagnosed lung cancer patients admitted for thoracic surgery in China from August to November 2014 who had not received prior chemotherapy. Anyone who had undergone radiotherapy or chemotherapy before, or who had another cancer at the same time, was left out of the study. Pieces of surgical tissue measuring about 1-2 cm3 were kept in RNAlater solution and stored at -80 degrees C until use. CDR3 length: 14 amino acids, cysteine to phenylalanine. Left in the record is the CDR3 DNA by itself, 42 bases read in frame from the first base. The germline V gene sets CDR1 to MNHEY and CDR2 to SVGEGT. A distance of 14 bases separates the germline ends of V and J, which lose 5 bases and 6 bases respectively. Library creation used multiplex PCR. Data came from an Illumina HiSeq 2500. TCRbeta libraries were constructed through three rounds of nested PCR with primers (Table S4) according to protocols modified from ARM-PCR. Before sequencing, PCR products of 200-500 bp were excised from the gel and purified with the QIAquick gel extraction kit. For the original study's pipeline: Reads were cleaned with Trimmomatic, merged with FLASH into complete CDR3 sequences, and assigned to V(D)J germline segments with MiTCR. Clonal diversity was calculated as the inverse Simpson's index using VDJtools. In-frame sequences lacking a premature stop codon were counted as productive reads. TCRdb reanalyzed the raw reads on its own, using fastp at Q25 for trimming and MiXCR for clone calling, and kept in-frame beta chains. One record per CDR3 amino acid sequence lists the most common genes and DNA. V and J calls and clone size were set by TCRdb, not the authors. The table for this sample lists about 200,000 distinct CDR3 sequences; 71% of them were counted only once. 25% of the sample is held by the ten biggest clonotypes.

The rearrangement combines TRBV6-2 or TRBV6-3 with TRBJ2-1; the D gene lacks a confident call. Sequenced: lung tumor tissue. This sequence originates from a man aged 55 to 70 with non-small cell lung cancer. The CDR3 in this case is CASSQVPAVNEQFF. The bases are TGTGCCAGCAGTCAAGTTCCTGCGGTCAATGAGCAGTTCTTC.